Following are 2 T cell receptor beta chains from one sample sequenced in a study of blood T cell repertoires in COVID-19 (dated by TCRdb to 2018 to 2021). The library relied on the immunoSEQ multiplex PCR assay. Sourced from immuneACCESS, this table was stored by TCRdb with only in-frame sequences that have V and J called. A share of the clones is absent; for the studies checked, an unresolved V gene accounts for under half, and the remainder has no known explanation. The sample data list tens of thousands of clones, and around 90% of these were observed just once. Approximately 6.3% of the sample rests with the top ten. The sequenced sample consisted of peripheral blood. Receptors originate from a woman at least 80 years old with active COVID-19.

The chain has TRBV7-3 and TRBJ1-1; D is unresolved. Trimming pared 6 bases from V and 3 bases from J, leaving 11 bases between. The length of the CDR3 is 13 residues. Germline V gene lookup returns CDR1 SGHTA and CDR2 FQGTGA. The CDR3 spells CASSLLLDTEAFF. The CDR3 DNA sequence: TGTGCCAGCAGTTTACTACTCGACACTGAAGCTTTCTTT.

The rearrangement links TRBV7-9 to TRBJ2-1; 9 bases map to TRBD2. V was pared by 5 bases and J by 8 bases, with 10 bases of the junction left unmatched. The CDR3 runs to 15 residues. Germline loops: CDR1 SEHNR, CDR2 FQNEAQ (reference sequence). CDR3: CASSQRGLAFDEQFF. Written as DNA, the CDR3 is TGTGCCAGCAGCCAGAGGGGACTAGCCTTCGATGAGCAGTTCTTC.